These 8 T cell receptor beta chains were sequenced from one sample in a study of cytomegalovirus exposure and HLA in healthy donors. Researchers ran the PCR with 60 Vbeta and 13 Jbeta primers. Profiling relied on immunoSEQ multiplex PCR, and the TCRdb table lists in-frame clones only, not all of them. The sample carries some 190,000 clones, roughly 80% recorded once. The source material was PBMCs. The receptors derive from a young woman in good health and CMV-seropositive.

This clone is a singleton in its sample. The gene calls are TRBV7-2 and TRBJ1-4, with TRBD1 matching over 9 bases. CDR1 SGHTA and CDR2 FQGNSA come from the germline V gene. After removal of 0 bases from V and 8 bases from J, the junction contained 7 bases not matched to a gene. The CDR3 has 16 amino acids. CDR3 sequence reads: CASSLAWGQGGEKLFF. Here the CDR3 DNA reads TGTGCCAGCAGCTTAGCGTGGGGACAGGGCGGCGAAAAACTGTTTTTT.

The chain carries TRBV9 and TRBJ1-5; D perhaps matches TRBD1 (5 bases). V gave up 1 base and J gave up 3 bases, with 11 bases separating them. Looked up from germline, CDR1 is SGDLS and CDR2 is YYNGEE. The CDR3 has 15 amino acids. The CDR3 here is CASSVWGDDNQPQHF. The CDR3 DNA follows: TGTGCCAGCAGCGTATGGGGGGATGACAATCAGCCCCAGCATTTT.

The table lists this clone with a few counts. This chain joins TRBV2 and TRBJ1-6; tentatively, D is TRBD1 (5 bases). Germline V gene lookup returns CDR1 SNHLY and CDR2 FYNNEI. This CDR3 spans 14 amino acids. The V gene lost 7 bases and the J gene lost 4 bases, with 11 bases spanning the gap. This CDR3 reads CASTLQAYNSPLHF. CDR3 bases: TGTGCCAGCACCCTACAGGCATATAATTCACCCCTCCACTTT.

This sequence joins TRBV6-5 and TRBJ1-1; possibly TRBD1 for D (5 bases). CDR1 and CDR2 (germline): MNHEY, SVGAGI. The length of the CDR3 is 15 residues. V lost 0 bases to trimming and J lost 1 base, with 9 bases between them. The CDR3 nucleotides are TGTGCCAGCAGTTACTCGGGGCTGGAGAACACTGAAGCTTTCTTT. Translated: CASSYSGLENTEAFF.

The chain is built from TRBV27 and TRBJ2-1, with D possibly being TRBD2 (6 bases). The germline V and J ends were trimmed by 0 bases and 0 bases, with 6 bases remaining between them. The germline gives CDR1 MNHEY, CDR2 SMNVEV (reference sequence). The CDR3 is 15 residues long. CDR3 DNA sequence: TGTGCCAGCAGTTTATCCGGGAGCTCCTACAATGAGCAGTTCTTC. Its translation: CASSLSGSSYNEQFF.

J is TRBJ1-2 and V is TRBV7-3; 7 bases map to TRBD1. Trimming at V came to 4 bases and at J to 7 bases, leaving 12 bases not matched to a gene. Germline values: CDR1 SGHTA, CDR2 FQGTGA. The CDR3 sequence is 15 residues long. The CDR3 sequence is CASSSTPQGNGGYTF. CDR3 DNA sequence: TGTGCCAGCAGCTCTACGCCACAGGGGAACGGTGGCTACACCTTC. The entire variable domain, with the rest obtained from reference TRBV7-3 and TRBJ1-2, is as follows: GAGVSQTPSNKVTEKGKYVELRCDPISGHTALYWYRQSLGQGPEFLIYFQGTGAADDSGLPNDRFFAVRPEGSVSTLKIQRTERGDSAVYLCASSSTPQGNGGYTFGSGTRLTVV.

The chain has TRBV19 and TRBJ2-1; 9 bases are shared with TRBD1. The CDR3 spans 16 residues. The V gene end was trimmed by 1 base and the J gene end by 9 bases; junction bases not matched to a gene: 10. In germline, CDR1 is LNHDA, CDR2 SQIVND (reference sequence). The CDR3 loop is CASSIGGTGQKGEQFF. CDR3 DNA: TGTGCCAGTAGTATAGGGGGGACAGGGCAAAAGGGTGAGCAGTTCTTC.

This clone was seen only once. This sequence joins TRBV10-3 and TRBJ2-3; 12 positions agree with TRBD2. The CDR3 sequence is 15 residues long. J gave up 0 bases and V 9 bases, and 4 bases lay outside the gene matches. Germline assignment: CDR1 ENHRY and CDR2 SYGVKD. For the CDR3, the DNA is TGTGCCATTTCTAGCGGGGGGGCTAGCACAGATACGCAGTATTTT. It yields the protein CAISSGGASTDTQYF.